These 28 T cell receptor beta chains came from one sample sequenced in a study of CD8+ T cells in alopecia areata. Treatment reported: oral pan-JAK inhibitor, 5-10 mg twice daily. Sequencing used cDNA as its template, made by extracting RNA and reverse transcribing it. Generated by immunoSEQ multiplex PCR, the TCRdb table keeps only in-frame clones and is missing some. This table holds under 200,000 clones, roughly 65% found once. Here the sequenced sample was CD4+ T cells sorted from blood, taken at week 4, from a patient treated with tofacitinib. The source of these receptors is a human donor with alopecia areata.

This clone was seen more than once but under ten times. Other DNA sequences from this sample encode an identical CDR3 as well. The genes are TRBV5-6 and TRBJ2-6, with D hard to call. Looked up from germline, CDR1 is SGHDT and CDR2 is YYEEEE. V lost 0 bases and J lost 1, with 5 bases in between. The CDR3 totals 15 residues. The CDR3, as DNA: TGTGCCAGCAGCTTGGGGGTTTCTGGGGCCAACGTCCTGACTTTC. As protein: CASSLGVSGANVLTF.

The rearrangement uses TRBV30 and TRBJ2-1; no clear D gene. Trimming pared 1 base from V and 9 bases from J, leaving 7 bases between. Germline-derived CDR1 and CDR2 are GTSNPN and SVGIG (reference sequence). The CDR3 totals 11 residues. The CDR3 DNA is TGTGCCTGGAGTGGTCTATCTGAGCAGTTCTTC. The encoded protein is CAWSGLSEQFF.

The V and J genes are TRBV29-1 and TRBJ1-5; D gene unclear. The CDR3 sequence is 14 residues long. The V end lost 6 bases, the J end lost 0 bases, and 12 bases lay between the germline ends. Germline V gene data show CDR1 as SQVTM and CDR2 as ANQGSEA. The CDR3 nucleotides are TGCAGCGTCTCTTACCGTGATAGCAATCAGCCCCAGCATTTT. It is translated as CSVSYRDSNQPQHF.

The J gene is TRBJ2-7, the V gene TRBV25-1; weak D call: TRBD2 (6 bases). The germline V gene has CDR1 MGHDK and CDR2 SYGVNS. V was pared by 6 bases and J by 6 bases, with 12 bases between. This CDR3 has 12 residues. DNA for the CDR3: TGTGCCAGCAGCGGGGGAACGGGCGAGCAGTACTTC. Its protein product is CASSGGTGEQYF.

This clone was counted between two and nine times. The gene calls are TRBV2 and TRBJ2-5; the D gene is possibly TRBD1 (7 bases). The CDR3 extends over 15 amino acids. Per germline, CDR1 SNHLY and CDR2 FYNNEI. The V end was cut by 10 bases, the J end by 2 bases, with 20 bases between. The CDR3 spells CANAGQSFVQETQYF. CDR3 nucleotides: TGTGCCAACGCGGGACAGTCGTTCGTTCAAGAGACCCAGTACTTC.

CDR3 coding DNA: TGTGCCTGGGCTCAGGGGGCGCCCGGCTACACCTTC. This sequence encodes CAWAQGAPGYTF. The chain joins TRBV30 to TRBJ1-2, with 8 bases aligning to TRBD1. The ends lost 5 bases at V and 8 bases at J; junction bases unmatched: 7. CDR1 GTSNPN and CDR2 SVGIG come from the germline V gene (reference sequence). The CDR3 consists of 12 residues.

Turning to this clone: Distinct nucleotide sequences in the sample also encode this CDR3. The chain uses TRBV9 and TRBJ1-5; D gene uncertain. The germline V gene encodes CDR1 SGDLS and CDR2 YYNGEE. V was shortened by 0 bases and J by 4 bases, with 2 bases between the two germline ends. The CDR3 has 12 amino acids. The CDR3 DNA is TGTGCCAGCAGCGTAGGTAATCAGCCCCAGCATTTT. Translated: CASSVGNQPQHF.

The gene calls are TRBV29-1 and TRBJ2-5; no reliable D call. From germline, CDR1 is SQVTM and CDR2 ANQGSEA. V lost 2 bases, J lost 1 base, and 11 bases lay in between. The CDR3 spans 14 residues. CDR3 sequence (DNA): TGCAGCGTTGAAACTTTTATAACCCAAGAGACCCAGTACTTC. It encodes CSVETFITQETQYF.

The chain is built from TRBV30 and TRBJ1-4, with TRBD1 matching 9 bases. This CDR3 is built from 15 residues. In germline, CDR1 is GTSNPN, CDR2 SVGIG (reference sequence). V was clipped by 1 base and J by 2 bases; unmatched bases: 2. In nucleotides, the CDR3 is TGTGCCTGGAGTGAAACAGGGGGCACTAATGAAAAACTGTTTTTT. Amino acids: CAWSETGGTNEKLFF.

The V call is TRBV30, the J call TRBJ1-1; D not certain. This CDR3 has 13 residues. Germline loops: CDR1 GTSNPN, CDR2 SVGIG (reference sequence). V was clipped by 2 bases and J by 1 base, with 8 bases between them. CDR3 sequence: CAWSWQANTEAFF. In DNA, the CDR3 is TGTGCCTGGAGTTGGCAGGCGAACACTGAAGCTTTCTTT.

The chain has TRBV18 and TRBJ2-1, with D perhaps TRBD2 (5 bases). CDR1 and CDR2 from the germline V gene are KGHSH and LQKENI. V lost 3 bases, J lost 3 bases, and 12 bases lay in between. The CDR3 loop spans 15 amino acids. The CDR3 here is CASSPGGPDYNEQFF. The CDR3 DNA reads TGTGCCAGCTCACCCGGAGGCCCCGACTACAATGAGCAGTTCTTC.

The count of this clone is one. The J gene is TRBJ2-5, the V gene TRBV30; no clear D gene. Trimming took 3 bases from V and 3 from J, leaving 8 bases between them. Per germline, CDR1 GTSNPN and CDR2 SVGIG (reference sequence). CDR3 length equals 12 residues. CDR3 DNA: TGTGCCTGGAGCCCCTTAGAAGAGACCCAGTACTTC. It encodes CAWSPLEETQYF.

The genes are TRBV25-1 and TRBJ1-6; TRBD1 aligns across 7 bases. Germline CDR1 reads MGHDK; CDR2 reads SYGVNS. The CDR3 contains 14 residues. V lost 3 bases, J lost 10 bases, and 6 bases stayed unmatched. The CDR3 nucleotides are TGTGCCAGCAGTGATCGGGGAGGGGGCTCACCCCTCCACTTT. Protein product: CASSDRGGGSPLHF.

CDR3 amino acids: CSVGQSGTGVEQYF. Written as DNA, the CDR3 is TGCAGCGTTGGCCAGTCCGGGACAGGGGTCGAGCAGTACTTC. This sequence joins TRBV29-1 and TRBJ2-7; 10 positions match TRBD1. Unmatched junction bases numbered 9, after V lost 4 bases and J lost 6 bases. CDR1 is SQVTM and CDR2 is ANQGSEA in the germline V gene. CDR3 length: 14 residues.

In regard to this clone: Other nucleotide sequences from this sample produce the same CDR3. The gene calls are TRBV5-6 and TRBJ1-2; D remains unclear. Trimming left V 0 bases short and J 2 bases short, with 5 bases between. The length of the CDR3 is 13 residues. CDR1 is SGHDT, CDR2 YYEEEE, per germline. The CDR3 bases are TGTGCCAGCAGCTTGGACAGAAACTATGGCTACACCTTC. It yields the protein CASSLDRNYGYTF.

This rearrangement joins TRBV25-1 to TRBJ1-1; 8 bases line up with TRBD1. V dropped 2 bases and J dropped 5; count of bases not matched to a gene: 10. From germline, CDR1 is MGHDK and CDR2 SYGVNS. The CDR3 sequence is 16 residues long. This chain's CDR3 is CASSEGSRTGRTEAFF. The CDR3 DNA is TGTGCCAGCAGTGAAGGTAGTAGGACAGGGAGGACTGAAGCTTTCTTT.

The chain employs TRBV29-1 and TRBJ1-4, with a possible D match to TRBD1 (5 bases). V was pared by 2 bases and J by 7 bases, with 8 bases between. The CDR3 covers 12 residues. Germline loops: CDR1 SQVTM, CDR2 ANQGSEA. CDR3 nucleotides: TGCAGCGTTGAAACGGGACGTGAAAAACTGTTTTTT. It translates to CSVETGREKLFF. The full variable domain, in which reference TRBV29-1 and TRBJ1-4 provide the parts outside the CDR3, is SAVISQKPSRDICQRGTSLTIQCQVDSQVTMMFWYRQQPGQSLTLIATANQGSEATYESGFVIDKFPISRPNLTFSTLTVSNMSPEDSSIYLCSVETGREKLFFGSGTQLSVL.

In the case of this clone: Other nucleotide sequences in the sample specify the same CDR3. The chain links TRBV5-1 to TRBJ2-5; 8 bases are shared with TRBD1. Trimming removed 4 bases from V and 2 bases from J; junction bases left unmatched: 4. The length of the CDR3 is 14 residues. The germline V gene encodes CDR1 SGHRS and CDR2 YFSETQ. The CDR3 loop is CASSLGQGQETQYF. The DNA for the CDR3 is TGCGCCAGCAGCCTTGGACAGGGTCAAGAGACCCAGTACTTC. Combining the CDR3 with reference TRBV5-1 and TRBJ2-5 gives the whole variable domain KAGVTQTPRYLIKTRGQQVTLSCSPISGHRSVSWYQQTPGQGLQFLFEYFSETQRNKGNFPGRFSGRQFSNSRSEMNVSTLELGDSALYLCASSLGQGQETQYFGPGTRLLVL.

This clone occurred a few times. The chain links TRBV29-1 to TRBJ2-1; TRBD1 aligns across 10 bases. Losses at the gene ends were 4 bases for V and 0 bases for J; bases not matched to a gene: 6. The CDR3 has 16 amino acids. Germline loops: CDR1 SQVTM, CDR2 ANQGSEA. The CDR3 nucleotides are TGCAGCGTTGTCGGGACAGGGGCAAGCTCCTACAATGAGCAGTTCTTC. Its protein product is CSVVGTGASSYNEQFF.

V gene TRBV30 combines with J gene TRBJ1-1; D is unclear. Germline lookup yields CDR1 GTSNPN and CDR2 SVGIG (reference sequence). Trimming pared 2 bases from V and 2 bases from J, leaving 9 bases between. CDR3 length: 13 residues. CDR3 in DNA: TGTGCCTGGAGTAGCCAGACCAACACTGAAGCTTTCTTT. It codes for CAWSSQTNTEAFF.

CDR3 in amino acids: CASSRDRPRSSYNEQFF. DNA for the CDR3: TGTGCCAGTAGTCGGGACAGGCCAAGGAGCTCCTACAATGAGCAGTTCTTC. J is TRBJ2-1 and V is TRBV19; TRBD1 aligns across 8 bases. Germline CDR1 and CDR2: LNHDA and SQIVND (reference sequence). The J segment lost 0 bases and the V segment lost 5 bases, leaving 9 bases of the junction unmatched. CDR3 length equals 17 residues.

V is TRBV27 and J is TRBJ2-7; 7 positions agree with TRBD1. CDR1 is MNHEY and CDR2 is SMNVEV in the germline V gene (reference sequence). V lost 4 bases, J lost 3 bases, and 6 bases stayed unmatched. The CDR3 length is 14 residues. The CDR3 spells CASSWTGIGYEQYF. The CDR3 nucleotides are TGTGCCAGCAGTTGGACAGGTATAGGCTACGAGCAGTACTTC.

The gene calls are TRBV14 and TRBJ1-6, with D hard to call. The V gene's germline CDR1 is SGHDN and CDR2 FVKESK. The CDR3 has 14 residues. Trimming shortened V by 4 bases and J by 10 bases, and 14 bases separated the two germline ends. The CDR3 region is CASSRTVSGSPLHF. CDR3 bases: TGTGCCAGCAGCCGAACAGTTTCGGGATCACCCCTCCACTTT.

The sample holds a few counts of this clone. The chain carries TRBV9 and TRBJ2-7; 9 bases fit TRBD2. The junction had 3 bases not matched to a gene; V was cut back by 4 bases and J by 1 base. The CDR3 is 14 amino acids. Per germline, CDR1 SGDLS and CDR2 YYNGEE. The CDR3 reads CASSKAGGSYEQYF. The CDR3 DNA is TGTGCCAGCAGCAAGGCGGGGGGGTCCTACGAGCAGTACTTC.

The chain employs TRBV7-9 and TRBJ1-2; 12 nucleotides match TRBD1. Looked up from germline, CDR1 is SEHNR and CDR2 is FQNEAQ (reference sequence). This CDR3 is 14 amino acids long. J was trimmed by 5 bases and V by 5 bases; bases with no gene match: 3. CDR3 sequence: CASSLGQGAYGYTF. CDR3 sequence (DNA): TGTGCCAGCAGCCTGGGACAGGGGGCTTATGGCTACACCTTC.

A few counts support this clone. V is TRBV7-2 and J is TRBJ2-5, with a possible D match to TRBD1 (7 bases). This CDR3 has 15 amino acids. In germline, CDR1 is SGHTA, CDR2 FQGNSA. Trimming left V 2 bases short and J 2 bases short, with 12 bases between. The CDR3: CASSLWAGGQETQYF. The CDR3 DNA reads TGTGCCAGCAGCTTATGGGCAGGGGGGCAAGAGACCCAGTACTTC.

This clone has just a few counts. The V and J genes are TRBV9 and TRBJ2-1; 7 nucleotides line up with TRBD1. With 4 bases clipped from V and 8 bases from J, the junction kept 12 bases outside the gene matches. The germline V gene encodes CDR1 SGDLS and CDR2 YYNGEE. The CDR3 runs to 15 residues. Written as DNA, the CDR3 is TGTGCCAGCAGCCCCCTGGACAGGCCTAGGGATGAGCAGTTCTTC. It specifies CASSPLDRPRDEQFF. The full variable domain, rest sourced from reference TRBV9 and TRBJ2-1, is DSGVTQTPKHLITATGQRVTLRCSPRSGDLSVYWYQQSLDQGLQFLIQYYNGEERAKGNILERFSAQQFPDLHSELNLSSLELGDSALYFCASSPLDRPRDEQFFGPGTRLTVL.

This chain uses TRBV6-1 with TRBJ2-3; D is undetermined. This CDR3 region has 16 residues. From germline, CDR1 is MNHNS and CDR2 SASEGT. Trimming removed 1 base from V and 2 bases from J, with 13 bases in between. CDR3 in amino acids: CASSEVIGPYTDTQYF. CDR3 sequence (DNA): TGTGCCAGCAGTGAAGTCATAGGGCCGTACACAGATACGCAGTATTTT.